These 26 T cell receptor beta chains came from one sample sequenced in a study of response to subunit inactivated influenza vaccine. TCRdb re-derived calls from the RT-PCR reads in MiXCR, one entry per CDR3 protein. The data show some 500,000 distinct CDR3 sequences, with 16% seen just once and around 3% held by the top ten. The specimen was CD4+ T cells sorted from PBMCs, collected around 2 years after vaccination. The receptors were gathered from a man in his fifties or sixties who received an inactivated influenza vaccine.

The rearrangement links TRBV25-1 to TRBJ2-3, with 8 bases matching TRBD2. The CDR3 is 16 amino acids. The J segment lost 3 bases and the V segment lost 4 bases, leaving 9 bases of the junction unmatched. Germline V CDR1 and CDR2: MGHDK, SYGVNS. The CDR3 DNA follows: TGTGCCAGCAGTGGCGCCGGGACTAGGGTAACAGATACGCAGTATTTT. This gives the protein CASSGAGTRVTDTQYF.

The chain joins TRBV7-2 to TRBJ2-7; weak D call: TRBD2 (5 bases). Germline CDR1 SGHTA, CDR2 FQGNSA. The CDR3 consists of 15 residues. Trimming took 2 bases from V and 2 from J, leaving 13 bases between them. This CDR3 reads CASSLFSIGAYEQYF. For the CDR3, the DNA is TGTGCCAGCAGCTTATTTTCGATCGGGGCCTACGAGCAGTACTTC.

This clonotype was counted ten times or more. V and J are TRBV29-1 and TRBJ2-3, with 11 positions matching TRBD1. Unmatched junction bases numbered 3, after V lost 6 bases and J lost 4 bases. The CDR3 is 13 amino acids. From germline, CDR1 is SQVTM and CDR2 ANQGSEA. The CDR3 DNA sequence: TGCAGCGTGGGGACAGGGGGAGCAGATACGCAGTATTTT. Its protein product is CSVGTGGADTQYF.

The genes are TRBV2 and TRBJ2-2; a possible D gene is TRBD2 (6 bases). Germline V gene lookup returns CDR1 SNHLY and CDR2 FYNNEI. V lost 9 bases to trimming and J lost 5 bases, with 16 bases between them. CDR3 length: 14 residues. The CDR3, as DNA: TGTGCCAGTAACCTAGCGACTGGGACCGGGGAGCTGTTTTTT. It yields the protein CASNLATGTGELFF.

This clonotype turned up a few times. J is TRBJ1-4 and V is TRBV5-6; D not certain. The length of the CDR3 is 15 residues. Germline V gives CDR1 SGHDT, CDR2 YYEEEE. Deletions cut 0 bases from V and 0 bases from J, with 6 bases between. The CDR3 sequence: CASSLDGATNEKLFF. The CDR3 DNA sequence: TGTGCCAGCAGCTTGGACGGTGCAACTAATGAAAAACTGTTTTTT.

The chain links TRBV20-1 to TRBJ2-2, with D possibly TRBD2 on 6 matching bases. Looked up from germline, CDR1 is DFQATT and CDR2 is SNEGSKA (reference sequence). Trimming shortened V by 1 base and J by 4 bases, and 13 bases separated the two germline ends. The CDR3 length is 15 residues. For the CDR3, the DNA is TGCAGTGCTAGAGCGGGCGGGGTTGGCACCGGGGAGCTGTTTTTT. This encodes CSARAGGVGTGELFF.

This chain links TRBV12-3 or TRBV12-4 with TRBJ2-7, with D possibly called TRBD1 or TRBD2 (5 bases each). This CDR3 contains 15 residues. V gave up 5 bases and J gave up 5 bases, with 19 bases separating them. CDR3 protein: CASSLSGTGWNEQYF. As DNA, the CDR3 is TGTGCCAGCAGTCTTTCCGGGACCGGGTGGAACGAGCAGTACTTC.

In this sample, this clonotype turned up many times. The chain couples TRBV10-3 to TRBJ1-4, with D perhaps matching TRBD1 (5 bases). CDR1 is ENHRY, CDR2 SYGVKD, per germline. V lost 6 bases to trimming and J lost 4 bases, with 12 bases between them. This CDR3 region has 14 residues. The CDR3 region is CAISEDSHNEKLFF. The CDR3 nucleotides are TGTGCCATCAGCGAAGACAGCCATAATGAAAAACTGTTTTTT.

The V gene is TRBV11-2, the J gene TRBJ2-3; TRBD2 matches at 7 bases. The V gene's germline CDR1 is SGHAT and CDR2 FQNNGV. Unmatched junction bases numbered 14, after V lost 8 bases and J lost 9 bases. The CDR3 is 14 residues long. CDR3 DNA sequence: TGTGCCAGCGGCCGCGATTCTAGCGGAGGGACGCAGTATTTT. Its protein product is CASGRDSSGGTQYF.

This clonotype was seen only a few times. The CDR3 loop reads CASSLDRTRRGTEAFF. Written as DNA, the CDR3 is TGTGCCAGCAGCCTCGACAGGACCCGGAGGGGCACTGAAGCTTTCTTT. This sequence joins TRBV3-1 and TRBJ1-1; D is perhaps TRBD1 (6 bases). Germline CDR1 and CDR2: LGHDT and YNNKEL (reference sequence). V was cut by 4 bases and J by 4 bases, with 19 bases left in between. The CDR3 sequence is 16 residues long.

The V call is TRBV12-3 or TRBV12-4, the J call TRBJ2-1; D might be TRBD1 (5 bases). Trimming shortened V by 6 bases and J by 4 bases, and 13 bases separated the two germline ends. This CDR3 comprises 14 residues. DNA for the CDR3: TGTGCCAGCAGCATCGCGACAGTTTACAATGAGCAGTTCTTC. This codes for CASSIATVYNEQFF.

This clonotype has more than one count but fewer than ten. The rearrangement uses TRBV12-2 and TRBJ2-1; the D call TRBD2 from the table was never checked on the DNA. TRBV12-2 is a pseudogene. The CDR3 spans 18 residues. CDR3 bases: TGTGCAAGTCGCTTAGGAATATTAGCGGGAGTTGGGGTCAATGAGCAGTTCTTC. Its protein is CASRLGILAGVGVNEQFF.

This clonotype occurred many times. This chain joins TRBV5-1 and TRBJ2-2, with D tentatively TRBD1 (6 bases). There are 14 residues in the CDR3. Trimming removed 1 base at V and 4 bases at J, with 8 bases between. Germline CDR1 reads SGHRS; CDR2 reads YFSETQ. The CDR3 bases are TGCGCCAGCAGCTTGACAGGGCCCACCGGGGAGCTGTTTTTT. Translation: CASSLTGPTGELFF.

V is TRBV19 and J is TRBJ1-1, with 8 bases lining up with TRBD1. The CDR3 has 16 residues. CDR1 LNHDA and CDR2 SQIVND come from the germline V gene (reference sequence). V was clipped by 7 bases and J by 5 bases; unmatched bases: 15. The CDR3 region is CASNIFPVDRGTEAFF. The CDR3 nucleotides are TGTGCCAGTAATATCTTCCCCGTCGACAGGGGTACTGAAGCTTTCTTT.

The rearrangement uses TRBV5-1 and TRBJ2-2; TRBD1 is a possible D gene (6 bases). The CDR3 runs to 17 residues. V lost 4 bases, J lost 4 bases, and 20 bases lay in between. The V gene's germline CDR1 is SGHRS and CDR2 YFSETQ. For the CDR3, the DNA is TGCGCCAGCAGCCCAATCGAACCACGCAGGGGCACCGGGGAGCTGTTTTTT. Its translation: CASSPIEPRRGTGELFF.

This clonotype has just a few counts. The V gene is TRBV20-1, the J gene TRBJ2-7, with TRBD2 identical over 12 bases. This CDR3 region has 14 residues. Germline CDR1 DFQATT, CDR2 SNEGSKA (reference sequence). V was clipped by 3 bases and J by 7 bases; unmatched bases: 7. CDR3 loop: CSASGLAGRREQYF. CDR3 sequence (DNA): TGCAGTGCTAGCGGACTAGCGGGGAGGAGGGAGCAGTACTTC.

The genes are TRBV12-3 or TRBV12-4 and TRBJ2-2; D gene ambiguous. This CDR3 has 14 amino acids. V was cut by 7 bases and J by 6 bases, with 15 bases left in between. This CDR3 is CASTPSGVAGELFF. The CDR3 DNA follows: TGTGCCAGCACGCCTTCTGGTGTGGCCGGGGAGCTGTTTTTT.

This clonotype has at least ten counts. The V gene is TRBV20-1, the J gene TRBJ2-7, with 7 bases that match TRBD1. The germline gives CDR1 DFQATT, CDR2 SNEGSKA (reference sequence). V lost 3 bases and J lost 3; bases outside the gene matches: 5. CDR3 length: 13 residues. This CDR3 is CSARGTADYEQYF. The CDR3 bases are TGCAGTGCTAGGGGGACAGCGGACTACGAGCAGTACTTC.

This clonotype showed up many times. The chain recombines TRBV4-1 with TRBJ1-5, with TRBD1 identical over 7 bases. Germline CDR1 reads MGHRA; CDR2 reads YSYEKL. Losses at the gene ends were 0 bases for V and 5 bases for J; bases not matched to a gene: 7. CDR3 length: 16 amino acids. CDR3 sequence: CASSQDPQGVYQPQHF. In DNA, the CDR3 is TGCGCCAGCAGCCAAGATCCCCAGGGGGTTTATCAGCCCCAGCATTTT.

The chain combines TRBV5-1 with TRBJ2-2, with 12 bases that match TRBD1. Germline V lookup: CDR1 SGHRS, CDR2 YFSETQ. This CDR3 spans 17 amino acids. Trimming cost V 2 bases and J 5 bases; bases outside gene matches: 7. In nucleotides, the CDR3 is TGCGCCAGCAGCTTCACTCCGGGACAGGGGGCAACCGGGGAGCTGTTTTTT. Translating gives CASSFTPGQGATGELFF.

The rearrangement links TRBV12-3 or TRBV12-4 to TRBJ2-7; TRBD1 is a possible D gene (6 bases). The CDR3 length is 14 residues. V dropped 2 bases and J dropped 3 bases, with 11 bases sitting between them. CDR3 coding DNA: TGTGCCAGCAGTTTACAGGGGAGCCTCTACGAGCAGTACTTC. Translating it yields CASSLQGSLYEQYF.

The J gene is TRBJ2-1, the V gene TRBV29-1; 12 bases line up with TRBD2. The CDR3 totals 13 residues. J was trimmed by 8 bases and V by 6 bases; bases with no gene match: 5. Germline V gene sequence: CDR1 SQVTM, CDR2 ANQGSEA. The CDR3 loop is CSVSSGGVHEQFF. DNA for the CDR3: TGCAGCGTCTCTAGCGGGGGGGTGCATGAGCAGTTCTTC.

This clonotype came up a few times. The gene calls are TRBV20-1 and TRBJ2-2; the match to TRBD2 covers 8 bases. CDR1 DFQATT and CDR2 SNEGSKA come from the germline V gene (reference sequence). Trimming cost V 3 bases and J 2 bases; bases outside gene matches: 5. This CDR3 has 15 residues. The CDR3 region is CSARRAGVNTGELFF. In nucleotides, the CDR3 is TGCAGTGCTAGGCGAGCGGGAGTTAACACCGGGGAGCTGTTTTTT.

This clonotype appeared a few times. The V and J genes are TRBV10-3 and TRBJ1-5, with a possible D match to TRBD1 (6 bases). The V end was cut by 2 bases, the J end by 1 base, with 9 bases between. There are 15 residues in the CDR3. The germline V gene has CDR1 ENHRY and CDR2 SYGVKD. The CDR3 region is CAISEGGRSNQPQHF. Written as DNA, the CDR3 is TGTGCCATCAGTGAGGGGGGGCGAAGCAATCAGCCCCAGCATTTT.

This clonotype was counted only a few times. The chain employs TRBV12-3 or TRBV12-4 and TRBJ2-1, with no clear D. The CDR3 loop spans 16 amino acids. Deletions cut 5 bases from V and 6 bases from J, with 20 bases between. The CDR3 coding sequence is TGTGCCAGCAGTCCGGTGTCGACCATTGGTGCCAATGAGCAGTTCTTC. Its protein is CASSPVSTIGANEQFF.

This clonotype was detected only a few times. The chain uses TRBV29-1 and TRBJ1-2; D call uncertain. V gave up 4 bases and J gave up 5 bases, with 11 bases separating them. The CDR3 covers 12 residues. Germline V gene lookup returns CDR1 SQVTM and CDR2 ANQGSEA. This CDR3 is CSVAHGRYGYTF. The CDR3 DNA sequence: TGCAGCGTTGCCCACGGTAGATATGGCTACACCTTC.